The present entry profiles one T cell receptor beta chain with its context. This sample was included in a study of blood T cell repertoires in COVID-19. V was shortened by 5 bases and J by 7 bases, with 12 bases between the two germline ends. CDR1 and CDR2 from the germline V gene are PRHDT and FYEKMQ (reference sequence). The CDR3 totals 14 residues. Produced via immunoSEQ multiplex PCR; TCRdb's table is partial and in-frame only. Of 150,000 to 180,000 clones listed, around 84% are singletons. The sequence derives from a man aged 45-65 years who had recovered from COVID-19. Sequenced material: PBMCs or T cells enriched from blood (not recorded which). The rearrangement joins TRBV13 to TRBJ1-6; D is unresolved. This chain's CDR3 is CASSRTHANSPLHF. In DNA, the CDR3 is TGTGCCAGCAGCCGTACACACGCAAATTCACCCCTCCACTTT.